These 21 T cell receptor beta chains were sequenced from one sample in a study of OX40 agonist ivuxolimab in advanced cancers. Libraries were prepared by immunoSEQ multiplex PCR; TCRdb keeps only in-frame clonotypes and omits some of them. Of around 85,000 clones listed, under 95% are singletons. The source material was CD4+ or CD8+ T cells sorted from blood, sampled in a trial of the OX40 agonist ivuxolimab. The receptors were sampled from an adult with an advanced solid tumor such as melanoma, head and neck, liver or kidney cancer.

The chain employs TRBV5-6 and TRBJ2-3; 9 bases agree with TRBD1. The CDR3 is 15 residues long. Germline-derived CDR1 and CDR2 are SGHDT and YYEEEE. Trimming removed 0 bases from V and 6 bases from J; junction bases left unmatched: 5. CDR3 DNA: TGTGCCAGCAGCTTGGGGGACAGGGAGGGCGATACGCAGTATTTT. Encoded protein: CASSLGDREGDTQYF.

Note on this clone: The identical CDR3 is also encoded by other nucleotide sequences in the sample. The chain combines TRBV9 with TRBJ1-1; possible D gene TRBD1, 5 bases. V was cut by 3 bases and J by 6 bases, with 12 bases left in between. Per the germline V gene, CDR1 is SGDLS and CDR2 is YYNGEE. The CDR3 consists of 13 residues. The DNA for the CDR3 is TGTGCCAGCAGCGCGACGGGGGTAGCTGAAGCTTTCTTT. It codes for CASSATGVAEAFF. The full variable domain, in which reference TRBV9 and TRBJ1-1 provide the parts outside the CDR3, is DSGVTQTPKHLITATGQRVTLRCSPRSGDLSVYWYQQSLDQGLQFLIQYYNGEERAKGNILERFSAQQFPDLHSELNLSSLELGDSALYFCASSATGVAEAFFGQGTRLTVV.

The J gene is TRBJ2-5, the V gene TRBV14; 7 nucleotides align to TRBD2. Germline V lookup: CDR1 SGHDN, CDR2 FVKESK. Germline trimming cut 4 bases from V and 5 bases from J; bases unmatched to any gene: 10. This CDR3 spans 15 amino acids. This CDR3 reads CASSRQAGDGETQYF. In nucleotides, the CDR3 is TGTGCCAGCAGCCGCCAGGCGGGAGATGGGGAGACCCAGTACTTC.

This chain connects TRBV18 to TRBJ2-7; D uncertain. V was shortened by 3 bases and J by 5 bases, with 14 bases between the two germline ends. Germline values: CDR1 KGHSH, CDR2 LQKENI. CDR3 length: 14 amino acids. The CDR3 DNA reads TGTGCCAGCTCACCTCCCGCTAAGTCCGACGAGCAGTACTTC. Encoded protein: CASSPPAKSDEQYF.

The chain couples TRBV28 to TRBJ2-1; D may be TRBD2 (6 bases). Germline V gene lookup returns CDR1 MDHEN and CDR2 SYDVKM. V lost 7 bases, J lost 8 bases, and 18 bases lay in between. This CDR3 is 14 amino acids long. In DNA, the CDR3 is TGTGCCAGCACGGAGGGAGCCCACGGTGATGAGCAGTTCTTC. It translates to CASTEGAHGDEQFF.

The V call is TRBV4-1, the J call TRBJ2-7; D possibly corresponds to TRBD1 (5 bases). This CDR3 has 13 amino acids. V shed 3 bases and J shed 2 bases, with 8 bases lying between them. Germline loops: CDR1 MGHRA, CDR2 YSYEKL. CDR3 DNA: TGCGCCAGCAGCCACGACAGAACCTACGAGCAGTACTTC. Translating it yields CASSHDRTYEQYF.

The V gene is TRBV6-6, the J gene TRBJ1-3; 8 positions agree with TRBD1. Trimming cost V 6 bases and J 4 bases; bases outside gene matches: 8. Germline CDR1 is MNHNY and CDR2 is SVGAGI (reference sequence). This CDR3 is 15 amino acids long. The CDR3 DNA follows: TGTGCCAGCAGAGCGACAGGGGTAGGAGGAAACACCATATATTTT. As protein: CASRATGVGGNTIYF.

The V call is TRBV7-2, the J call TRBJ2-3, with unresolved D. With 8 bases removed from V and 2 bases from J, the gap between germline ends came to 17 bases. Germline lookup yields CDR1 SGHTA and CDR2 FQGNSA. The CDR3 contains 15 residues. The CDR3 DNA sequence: TGTGCCAGCGGATTTGGGTTAGGTAACACAGATACGCAGTATTTT. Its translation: CASGFGLGNTDTQYF.

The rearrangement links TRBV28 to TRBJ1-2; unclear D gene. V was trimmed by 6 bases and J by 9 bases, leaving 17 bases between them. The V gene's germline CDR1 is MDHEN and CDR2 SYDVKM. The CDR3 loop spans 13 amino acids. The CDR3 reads CASRPRPSASYTF. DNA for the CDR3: TGTGCCAGCAGACCAAGACCCAGCGCCAGCTACACCTTC.

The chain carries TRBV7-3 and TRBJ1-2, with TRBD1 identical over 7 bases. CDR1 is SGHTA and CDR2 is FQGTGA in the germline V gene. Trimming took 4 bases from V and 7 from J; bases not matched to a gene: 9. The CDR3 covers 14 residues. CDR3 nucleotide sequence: TGTGCCAGCAGCTCCAGACAGGGACAAGGTGGCTACACCTTC. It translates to CASSSRQGQGGYTF. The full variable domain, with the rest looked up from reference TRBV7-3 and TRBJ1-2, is GAGVSQTPSNKVTEKGKYVELRCDPISGHTALYWYRQSLGQGPEFLIYFQGTGAADDSGLPNDRFFAVRPEGSVSTLKIQRTERGDSAVYLCASSSRQGQGGYTFGSGTRLTVV.

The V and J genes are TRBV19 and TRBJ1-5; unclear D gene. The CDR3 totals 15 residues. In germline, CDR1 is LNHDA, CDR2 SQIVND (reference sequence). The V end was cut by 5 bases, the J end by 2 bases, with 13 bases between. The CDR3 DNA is TGTGCCAGTAGTCTAACCCTTCGGGGCAATCAGCCCCAGCATTTT. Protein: CASSLTLRGNQPQHF. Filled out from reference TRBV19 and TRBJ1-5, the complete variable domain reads DGGITQSPKYLFRKEGQNVTLSCEQNLNHDAMYWYRQDPGQGLRLIYYSQIVNDFQKGDIAEGYSVSREKKESFPLTVTSAQKNPTAFYLCASSLTLRGNQPQHFGDGTRLSIL.

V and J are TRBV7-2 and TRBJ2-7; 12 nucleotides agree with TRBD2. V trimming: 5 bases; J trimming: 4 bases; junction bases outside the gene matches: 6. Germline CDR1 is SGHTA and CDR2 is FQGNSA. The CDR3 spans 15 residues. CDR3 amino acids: CASSTRTSGDYEQYF. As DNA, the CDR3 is TGTGCCAGCAGCACAAGGACTAGCGGGGATTACGAGCAGTACTTC.

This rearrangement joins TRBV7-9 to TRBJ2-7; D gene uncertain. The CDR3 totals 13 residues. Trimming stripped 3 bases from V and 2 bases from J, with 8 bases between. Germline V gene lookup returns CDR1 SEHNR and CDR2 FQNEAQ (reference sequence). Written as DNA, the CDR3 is TGTGCCAGCAGCTTCGCCGCGACCTACGAGCAGTACTTC. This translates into CASSFAATYEQYF.

The CDR3 protein is CASSRANRENYGYTF. The DNA of the CDR3 is TGTGCCAGTAGTAGGGCTAACAGGGAGAACTATGGCTACACCTTC. J is TRBJ1-2 and V is TRBV19; D is perhaps TRBD1 (6 bases). The CDR3 loop spans 15 amino acids. V was cut by 4 bases and J by 2 bases, with 14 bases left in between. CDR1 is LNHDA and CDR2 is SQIVND in the germline V gene (reference sequence).

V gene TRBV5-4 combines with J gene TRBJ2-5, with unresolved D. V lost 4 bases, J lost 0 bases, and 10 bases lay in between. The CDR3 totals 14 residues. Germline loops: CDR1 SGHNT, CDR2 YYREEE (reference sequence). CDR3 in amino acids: CASSPRWDQETQYF. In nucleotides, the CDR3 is TGTGCCAGCAGCCCCCGGTGGGACCAAGAGACCCAGTACTTC.

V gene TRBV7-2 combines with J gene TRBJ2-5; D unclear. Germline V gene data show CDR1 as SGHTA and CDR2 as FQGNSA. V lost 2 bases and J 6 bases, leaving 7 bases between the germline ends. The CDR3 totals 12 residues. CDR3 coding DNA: TGTGCCAGCAGCTTACTTTCCCAGACCCAGTACTTC. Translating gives CASSLLSQTQYF.

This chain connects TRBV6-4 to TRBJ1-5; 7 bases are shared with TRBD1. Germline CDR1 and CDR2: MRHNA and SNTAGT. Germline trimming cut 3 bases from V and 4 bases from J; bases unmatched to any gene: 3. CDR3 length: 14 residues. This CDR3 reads CASSEAGGNQPQHF. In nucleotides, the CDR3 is TGTGCCAGCAGTGAGGCAGGGGGAAATCAGCCCCAGCATTTT.

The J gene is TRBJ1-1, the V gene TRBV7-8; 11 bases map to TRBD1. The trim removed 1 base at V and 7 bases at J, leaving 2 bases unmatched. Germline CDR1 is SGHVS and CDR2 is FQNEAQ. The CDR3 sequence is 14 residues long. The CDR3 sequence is CASSLGTGGSEAFF. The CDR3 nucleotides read TGTGCCAGCAGCTTAGGGACAGGGGGCAGTGAAGCTTTCTTT.

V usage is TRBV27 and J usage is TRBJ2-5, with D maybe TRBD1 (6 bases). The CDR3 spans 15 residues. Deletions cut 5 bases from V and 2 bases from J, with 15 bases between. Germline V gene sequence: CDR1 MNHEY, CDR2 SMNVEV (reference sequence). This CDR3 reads CASSRGLTGQETQYF. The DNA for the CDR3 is TGTGCCAGCAGTCGTGGCCTGACAGGTCAAGAGACCCAGTACTTC.

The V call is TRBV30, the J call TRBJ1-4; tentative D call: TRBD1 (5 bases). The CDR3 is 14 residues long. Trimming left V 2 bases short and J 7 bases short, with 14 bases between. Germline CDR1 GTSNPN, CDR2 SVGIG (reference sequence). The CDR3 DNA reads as TGTGCCTGGAGTAGGGACCGAGGGGCTGAAAAACTGTTTTTT. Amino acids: CAWSRDRGAEKLFF.

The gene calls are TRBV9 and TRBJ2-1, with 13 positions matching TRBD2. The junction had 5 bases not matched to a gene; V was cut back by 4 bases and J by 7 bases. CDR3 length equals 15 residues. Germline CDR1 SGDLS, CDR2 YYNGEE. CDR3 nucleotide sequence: TGTGCCAGCAGCAGACTAGCGGGAGGTGGAAATGAGCAGTTCTTC. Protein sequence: CASSRLAGGGNEQFF.